One T cell receptor (beta chain) is described in this entry. The target antigen is unknown. These data originate in a study of monozygotic twins with inflammatory bowel disease. Whole-study results and caveats: It was in IBD patients that TCRbeta diversity (inverse Simpson) was lower than in healthy co-twins. Support for any single strong IBD-associated signal or clonotype was not found.

Across eight separate reactions for each sample, cDNA was made. TCRdb reprocessed the 5' RACE reads; each CDR3 protein has one entry and no DNA is given. The data include a few hundred thousand distinct CDR3 sequences; the top ten clones carry over 5%. Investigators extracted total RNA from whole blood and did not sort T cells. This CDR3 comprises 14 residues. This TCR came from a human donor with ulcerative colitis or Crohn's disease, or a healthy co-twin of an affected twin (not recorded which). The V gene is TRBV12-3 or TRBV12-4, the J gene TRBJ1-1; no DNA is available, so the TRBD1 call from TCRdb remains unchecked. The material sequenced was blood. CDR3 residues: CASSFRGVNTEAFF.